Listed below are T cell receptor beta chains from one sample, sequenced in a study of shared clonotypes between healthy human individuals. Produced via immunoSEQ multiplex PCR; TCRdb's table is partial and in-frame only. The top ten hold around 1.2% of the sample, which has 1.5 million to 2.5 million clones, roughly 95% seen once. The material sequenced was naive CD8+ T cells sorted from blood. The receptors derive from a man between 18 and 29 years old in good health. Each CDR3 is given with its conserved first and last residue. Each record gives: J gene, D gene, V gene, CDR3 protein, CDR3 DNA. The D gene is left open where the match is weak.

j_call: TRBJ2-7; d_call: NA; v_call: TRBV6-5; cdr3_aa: CASSYSEEAYEQYF; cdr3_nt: TGTGCCAGCAGTTACTCGGAGGAAGCCTACGAGCAGTACTTC
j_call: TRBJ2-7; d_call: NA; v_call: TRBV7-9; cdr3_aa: CASTDLDGSYEQYF; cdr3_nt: TGTGCCAGCACAGACCTGGACGGTTCCTACGAGCAGTACTTC
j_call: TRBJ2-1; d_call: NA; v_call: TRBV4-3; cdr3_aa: CASSHLLNNEQFF; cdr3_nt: TGCGCCAGCAGCCACCTACTAAACAATGAGCAGTTCTTC
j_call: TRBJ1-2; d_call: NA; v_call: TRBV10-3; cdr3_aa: CAISDSTNYGYTF; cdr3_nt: TGTGCCATCAGCGACAGCACTAACTATGGCTACACCTTC
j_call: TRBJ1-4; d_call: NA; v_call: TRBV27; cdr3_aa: CASSLSVEINEKLFF; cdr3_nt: TGTGCCAGCAGTTTATCAGTAGAGATTAATGAAAAACTGTTTTTT
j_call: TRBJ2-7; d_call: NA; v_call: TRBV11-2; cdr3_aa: CASSFPPGGLSYEQYF; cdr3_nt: TGTGCCAGCAGCTTCCCCCCGGGGGGCCTCTCCTACGAGCAGTACTTC
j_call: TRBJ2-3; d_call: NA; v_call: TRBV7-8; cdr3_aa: CASSTPLSPSTDTQYF; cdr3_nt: TGTGCCAGCAGCACCCCCCTATCCCCTAGCACAGATACGCAGTATTTT
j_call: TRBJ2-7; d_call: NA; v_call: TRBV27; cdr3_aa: CASSWQGGEQYF; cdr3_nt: TGTGCCAGCAGTTGGCAGGGGGGCGAGCAGTACTTC
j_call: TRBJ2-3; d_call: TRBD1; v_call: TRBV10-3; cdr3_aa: CAISESGGQGSTDTQYF; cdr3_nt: TGTGCCATCAGTGAGTCCGGGGGACAGGGTAGCACAGATACGCAGTATTTT
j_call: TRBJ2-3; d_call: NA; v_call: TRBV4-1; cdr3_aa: CASSSGLVTDTQYF; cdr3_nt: TGCGCCAGCAGCTCAGGACTCGTCACAGATACGCAGTATTTT
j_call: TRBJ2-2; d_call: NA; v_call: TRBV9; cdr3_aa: CASRWEEAGELFF; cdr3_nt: TGTGCCAGTAGGTGGGAGGAGGCCGGGGAGCTGTTTTTT